This TCR beta chain stems from a study of OX40 agonist ivuxolimab in advanced cancers. Turning to the study itself: Patients took ivuxolimab, an agonistic anti-OX40 (CD134) antibody. Past anti-PD-1, anti-PD-L1 or anti-CTLA-4 therapy was accepted, and roughly 37% had received some.

V was clipped by 4 bases and J by 4 bases, with 12 bases between them. In germline, CDR1 is SGHRS, CDR2 YFSETQ. This CDR3 has 14 amino acids. Some clones are missing from TCRdb's copy, which holds only in-frame ones; the method was immunoSEQ multiplex PCR. The table shows approximately 49,000 clones, with approximately 79% occurring only once. If patients had autoimmune disease history or systemic immunosuppression, they were excluded. Study conclusions and caveats: On average, CD8+ T cells showed a greater number of expanded clones than CD4+.

With respect to this clone: As yet, its antigen is unknown.

Material: CD4+ or CD8+ T cells sorted from blood, obtained in a trial of the OX40 agonist ivuxolimab. This receptor was obtained from an adult with an advanced solid tumor such as melanoma, head and neck, liver or kidney cancer. This chain joins TRBV5-1 and TRBJ1-5; D might be TRBD1 (5 bases). The CDR3 region is CASSPAPGNQPQHF. The CDR3 DNA follows: TGCGCCAGCAGCCCAGCCCCAGGGAATCAGCCCCAGCATTTT.